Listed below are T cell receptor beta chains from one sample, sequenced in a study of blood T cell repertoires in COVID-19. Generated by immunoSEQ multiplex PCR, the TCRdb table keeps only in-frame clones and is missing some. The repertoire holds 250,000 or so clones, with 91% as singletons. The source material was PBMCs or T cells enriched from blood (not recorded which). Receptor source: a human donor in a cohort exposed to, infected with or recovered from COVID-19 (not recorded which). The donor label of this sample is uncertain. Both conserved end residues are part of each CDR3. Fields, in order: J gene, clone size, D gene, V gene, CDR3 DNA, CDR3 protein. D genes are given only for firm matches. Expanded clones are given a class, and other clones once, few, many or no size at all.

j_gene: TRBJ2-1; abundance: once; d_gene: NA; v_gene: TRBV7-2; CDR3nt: TGTGCCAGCGGTCTCTCGGGTTTCTCCTACAATGAGCAGTTCTTC; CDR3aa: CASGLSGFSYNEQFF
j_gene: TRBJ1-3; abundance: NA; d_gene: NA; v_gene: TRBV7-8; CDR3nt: TGTGCCAGCAGCTTATTCGGAGGGTGGTTATCTACGGAGACCACCATATATTTT; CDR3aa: CASSLFGGWLSTETTIYF
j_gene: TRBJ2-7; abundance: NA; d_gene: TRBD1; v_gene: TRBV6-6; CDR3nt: TGTGCCAGCAGCACCCGGGACAGCTACGAGCAGTACTTC; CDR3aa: CASSTRDSYEQYF
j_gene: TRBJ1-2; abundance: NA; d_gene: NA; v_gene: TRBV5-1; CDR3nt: TGCGCCAGCAGCTTGGAGGCAGGCCCCCGCTATGGCTACACCTTC; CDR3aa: CASSLEAGPRYGYTF
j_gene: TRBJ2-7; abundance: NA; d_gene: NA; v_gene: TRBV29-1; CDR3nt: TGCAGCGTTGTGGCGGCCCACTACGAGCAGTACTTC; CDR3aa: CSVVAAHYEQYF
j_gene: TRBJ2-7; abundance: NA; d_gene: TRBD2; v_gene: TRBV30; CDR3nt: TGTGCCTGGAGTGTATACGGACTAGCGGGTGCCTTCTACGAGCAGTACTTC; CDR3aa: CAWSVYGLAGAFYEQYF
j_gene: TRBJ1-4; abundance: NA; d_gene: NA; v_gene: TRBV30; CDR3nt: TGTGCCTGGAGTGTACAGGGCCCTCGAGGACTGTTTTTT; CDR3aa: CAWSVQGPRGLFF
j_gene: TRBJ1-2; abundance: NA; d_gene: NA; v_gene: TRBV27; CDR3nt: TGTGCCAGCAGTTTGGGGCTCTCGAAGGGCTACACCTTC; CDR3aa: CASSLGLSKGYTF
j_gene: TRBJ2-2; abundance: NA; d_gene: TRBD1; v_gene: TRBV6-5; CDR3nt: TGTGCCAGCGACAGGGGGCTAGGGGAGCTGTTTTTT; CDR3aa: CASDRGLGELFF
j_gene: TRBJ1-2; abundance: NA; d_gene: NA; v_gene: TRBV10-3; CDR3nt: TGTGCCATCAGCCCCGACAGACTCTATGGCTACACCTTC; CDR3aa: CAISPDRLYGYTF
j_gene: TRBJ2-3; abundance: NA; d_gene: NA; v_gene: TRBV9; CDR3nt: TGTGCCAGCAGCGTAGTGGGGGAGGTAAGCACAGATACGCAGTATTTT; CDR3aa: CASSVVGEVSTDTQYF
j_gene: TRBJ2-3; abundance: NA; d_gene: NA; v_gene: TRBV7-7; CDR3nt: TGTGCCAGCAGCTCCGGGGTCGATAGCACAGATACGCAGTATTTT; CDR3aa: CASSSGVDSTDTQYF
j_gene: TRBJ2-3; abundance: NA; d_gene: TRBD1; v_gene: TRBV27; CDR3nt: TGTGCCAGCAGTTCTGGACAGGGGAAGGGAGATACGCAGTATTTT; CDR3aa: CASSSGQGKGDTQYF
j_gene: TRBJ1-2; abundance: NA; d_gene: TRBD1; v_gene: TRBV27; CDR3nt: TGTGCCAGCAGTTTAGTCGGGACAGGGCATGGCTACACCTTC; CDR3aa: CASSLVGTGHGYTF
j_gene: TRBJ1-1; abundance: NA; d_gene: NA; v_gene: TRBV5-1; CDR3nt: TGCGCCAGCAGCTTGGCAGGGGTCGGCACTGAAGCTTTCTTT; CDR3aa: CASSLAGVGTEAFF
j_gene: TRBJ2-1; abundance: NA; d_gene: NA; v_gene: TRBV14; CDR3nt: TGTGCCAGCAGCCAAGAATCGGGCGGGCGGGATGAGCAGTTCTTC; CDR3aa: CASSQESGGRDEQFF
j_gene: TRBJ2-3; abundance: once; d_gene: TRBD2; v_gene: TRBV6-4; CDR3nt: TGTGCCAGCAGTGCGACGACTAGCGTCAACACAGATACGCAGTATTTT; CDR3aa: CASSATTSVNTDTQYF
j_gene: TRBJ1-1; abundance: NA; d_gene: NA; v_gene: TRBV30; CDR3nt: TGTGCCTGGAGCGACGACAGTTTTTACACTGAAGCTTTCTTT; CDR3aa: CAWSDDSFYTEAFF
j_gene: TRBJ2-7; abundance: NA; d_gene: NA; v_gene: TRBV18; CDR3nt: TGTGCCAGCTCACCTCCCCTCCTATCCTACGAGCAGTACTTC; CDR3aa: CASSPPLLSYEQYF
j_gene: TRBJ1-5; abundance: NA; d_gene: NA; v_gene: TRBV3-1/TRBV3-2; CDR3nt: TGTGCCAGCAGCCAAGATAGTCTCCGTGGGCCCCAGCATTTT; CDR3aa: CASSQDSLRGPQHF
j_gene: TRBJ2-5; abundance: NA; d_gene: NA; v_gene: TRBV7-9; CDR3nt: TGTGCCAGCAGCTTCAAAAGACTAGAGCAGGAGACCCAGTACTTC; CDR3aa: CASSFKRLEQETQYF
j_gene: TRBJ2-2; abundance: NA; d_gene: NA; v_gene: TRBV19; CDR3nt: TGTGCCAGTAGTACCTCCAGCAGGGGCACCGGGGAGCTGTTTTTT; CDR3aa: CASSTSSRGTGELFF
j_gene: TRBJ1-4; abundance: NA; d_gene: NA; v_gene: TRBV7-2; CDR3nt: TGTGCCAGCAGCTCTCAGGGTGCAACTAATGAAAAACTGTTTTTT; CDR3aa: CASSSQGATNEKLFF
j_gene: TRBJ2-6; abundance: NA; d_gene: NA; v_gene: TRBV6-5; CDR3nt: TGTGCCAGCACCACAGGGTTCCCTGGGGCCAACGTCCTGACTTTC; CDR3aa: CASTTGFPGANVLTF
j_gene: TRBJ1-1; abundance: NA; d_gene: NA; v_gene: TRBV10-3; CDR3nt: TGTGCCATCATGCAGGGATCGAACACTGAAGCTTTCTTT; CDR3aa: CAIMQGSNTEAFF
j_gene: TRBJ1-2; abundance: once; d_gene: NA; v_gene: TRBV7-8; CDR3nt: TGTGCCAGCAGCTTAGATCGGAGACTCGGCTACACCTTC; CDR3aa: CASSLDRRLGYTF
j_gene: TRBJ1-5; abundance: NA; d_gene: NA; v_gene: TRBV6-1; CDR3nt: TGTGCCAGCAGTGAAGGGTCACAGGGATTTCAGCCCCAGCATTTT; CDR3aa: CASSEGSQGFQPQHF
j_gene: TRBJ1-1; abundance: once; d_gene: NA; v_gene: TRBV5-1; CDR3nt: TGCGCCAGCAGCACAGGGACGAATACTGAAGCTTTCTTT; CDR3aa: CASSTGTNTEAFF
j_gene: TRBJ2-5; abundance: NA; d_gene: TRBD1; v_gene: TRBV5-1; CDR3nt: TGCGCCAGCAGCTTCAGGGGGACAGGGGAAGGAGAGACCCAGTACTTC; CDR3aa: CASSFRGTGEGETQYF
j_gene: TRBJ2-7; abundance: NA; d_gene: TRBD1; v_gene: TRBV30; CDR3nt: TGTGCCGGGGGACAGGGGAAAAAATACGAGCAGTACTTC; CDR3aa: CAGGQGKKYEQYF
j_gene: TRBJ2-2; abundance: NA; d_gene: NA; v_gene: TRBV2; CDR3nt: TGTGCCAGCAGTGATACCGGGGGGCAAGGCGGGGAGCTGTTTTTT; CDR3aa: CASSDTGGQGGELFF
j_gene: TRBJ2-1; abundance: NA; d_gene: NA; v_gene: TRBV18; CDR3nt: TGTGCCAGCTCGGGGGAGGCTGGGAATGAGCAGTTCTTC; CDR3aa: CASSGEAGNEQFF
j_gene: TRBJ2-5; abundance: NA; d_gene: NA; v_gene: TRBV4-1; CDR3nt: TGCGCCAGCAGCCAAGAAAAAAGACGGGGGCAAGAGACCCAGTACTTC; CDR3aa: CASSQEKRRGQETQYF
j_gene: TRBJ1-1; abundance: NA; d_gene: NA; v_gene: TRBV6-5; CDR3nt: TGTGCCAGCAGGGGGCGCCGGAACACTGAAGCTTTCTTT; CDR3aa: CASRGRRNTEAFF
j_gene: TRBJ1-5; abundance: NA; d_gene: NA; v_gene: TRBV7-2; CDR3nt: TGTGCCAGCAGCTTAATGGGAGTAGGCAATCAGCCCCAGCATTTT; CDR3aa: CASSLMGVGNQPQHF
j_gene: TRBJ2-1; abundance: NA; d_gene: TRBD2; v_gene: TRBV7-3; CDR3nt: TGTGCCAGCAGCCAAGCCGGAGGACTAGCGGGGGACAATGAGCAGTTCTTC; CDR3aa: CASSQAGGLAGDNEQFF
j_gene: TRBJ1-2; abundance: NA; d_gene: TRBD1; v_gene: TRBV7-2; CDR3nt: TGTGCCAGCAGCTTAACAGGGACAGGGTGGCTCGGCTACACCTTC; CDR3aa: CASSLTGTGWLGYTF
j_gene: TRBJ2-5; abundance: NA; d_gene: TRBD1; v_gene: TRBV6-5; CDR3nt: TGTGCCAGCAGTTCACGGACAGGGTGGGAGACCCAGTACTTC; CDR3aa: CASSSRTGWETQYF
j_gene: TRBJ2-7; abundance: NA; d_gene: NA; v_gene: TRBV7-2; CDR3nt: TGTGCCAGCAGCTTAGAGGTAGGGAGATACCAGCAGTACTTC; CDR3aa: CASSLEVGRYQQYF
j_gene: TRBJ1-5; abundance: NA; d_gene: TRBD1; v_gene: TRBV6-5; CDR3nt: TGTGCCAGCGCTAGGGGGCAGGGGGCGGGCCAGCCCCAGCATTTT; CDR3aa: CASARGQGAGQPQHF
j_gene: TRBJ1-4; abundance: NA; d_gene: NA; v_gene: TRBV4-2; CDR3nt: TGTGCCAGCAGCCAAGTCCTGGGGGGGAGTAATGAAAAACTGTTTTTT; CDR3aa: CASSQVLGGSNEKLFF
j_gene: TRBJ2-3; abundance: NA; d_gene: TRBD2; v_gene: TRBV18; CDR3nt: TGTGCCAGCTCACTTACATCTAGCGGTACTAGCACAGATACGCAGTATTTT; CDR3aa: CASSLTSSGTSTDTQYF
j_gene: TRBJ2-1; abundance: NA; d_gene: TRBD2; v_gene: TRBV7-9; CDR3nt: TGTGCCAGCCAAGCGGGGACTGGGAGCTCCTACAATGAGCAGTTCTTC; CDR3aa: CASQAGTGSSYNEQFF
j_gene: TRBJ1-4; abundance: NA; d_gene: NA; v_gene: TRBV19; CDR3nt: TGTGCCAGTAGTCGACTATCCAGGGGCCCTGAAAAACTGTTTTTT; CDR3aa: CASSRLSRGPEKLFF
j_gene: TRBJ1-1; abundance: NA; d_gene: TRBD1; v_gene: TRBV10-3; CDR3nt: TGTGCCATCAGTGAGTCGACAGGGGATGGCACTGAAGCTTTCTTT; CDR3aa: CAISESTGDGTEAFF
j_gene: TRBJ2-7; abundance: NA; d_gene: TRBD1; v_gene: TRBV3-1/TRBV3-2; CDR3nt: TGTGCCAGCAGCCAAATTACAGGGGACTACGAGCAGTACTTC; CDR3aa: CASSQITGDYEQYF
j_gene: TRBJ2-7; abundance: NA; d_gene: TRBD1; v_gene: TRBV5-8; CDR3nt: TGTGCCAGCCAACCGACGACAGGGGGCAGGGGCGAGCAGTACTTC; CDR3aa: CASQPTTGGRGEQYF
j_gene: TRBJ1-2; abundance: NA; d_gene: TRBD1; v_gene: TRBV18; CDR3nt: TGTGCCAGCTCACCTACAGGGGGCAAGGGCGGCTACACCTTC; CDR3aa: CASSPTGGKGGYTF
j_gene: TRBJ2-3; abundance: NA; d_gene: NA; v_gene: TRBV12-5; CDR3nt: TGTGCTAGTGGTCCTCATCAGGGCGTACTCCCAGATACGCAGTATTTT; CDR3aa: CASGPHQGVLPDTQYF
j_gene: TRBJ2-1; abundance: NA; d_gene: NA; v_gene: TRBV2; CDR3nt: TGTGCCAGCAGTGGACAGGTCTCCTACAATGAGCAGTTCTTC; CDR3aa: CASSGQVSYNEQFF
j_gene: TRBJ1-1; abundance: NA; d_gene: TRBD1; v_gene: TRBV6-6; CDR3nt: TGTGCCAGCAGTGGGATGACAGGGGGCGGTGGCACTGAAGCTTTCTTT; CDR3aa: CASSGMTGGGGTEAFF